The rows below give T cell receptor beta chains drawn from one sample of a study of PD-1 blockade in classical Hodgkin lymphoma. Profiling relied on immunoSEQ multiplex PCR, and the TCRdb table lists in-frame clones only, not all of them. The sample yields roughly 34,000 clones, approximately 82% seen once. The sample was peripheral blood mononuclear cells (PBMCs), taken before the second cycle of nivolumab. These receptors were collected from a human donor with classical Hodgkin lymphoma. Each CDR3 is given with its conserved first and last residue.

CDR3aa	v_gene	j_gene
CASSLTYYVEQYF	TRBV7-8	TRBJ2-7
CASRGAGMETQYF	TRBV6-5	TRBJ2-5
CATSSRGTRDPREESGANVLTF	TRBV15	TRBJ2-6
CASSPPAGDGGYTF	TRBV7-3	TRBJ1-2
CAWSVRAGPRHNSPLHF	TRBV30	TRBJ1-6
CASSPRSAAGSGDTQYF	TRBV21-1	TRBJ2-3
CASSTQQGRTEAFF	TRBV6-5	TRBJ1-1
CASSRGTGGEAYEQYF	TRBV4-3	TRBJ2-7
CASSNRGPEGTQYF	TRBV7-8	TRBJ2-5
CASSQDSEYEQYF	TRBV4-1	TRBJ2-7
CASSSTSGGTYNEQFF	TRBV5-1	TRBJ2-1
CASSLSDRVAGANVLTF	TRBV4-3	TRBJ2-6
CASSLEYVQGDNEQFF	TRBV7-2	TRBJ2-1
CASSPCGVNTEAFF	TRBV23-1	TRBJ1-1
CASSPGQLEQYF	TRBV18	TRBJ2-7
CASSLGLAGGSMKAKNIQYF	TRBV5-1	TRBJ2-4
CASSTNWDAVYEQYF	TRBV6-5	TRBJ2-7
CASSAGLAGGEQFF	TRBV5-1	TRBJ2-1
CASSSSTGVWGYTF	TRBV4-1	TRBJ1-2
CASSASRQGEYTGELFF	TRBV9	TRBJ2-2
CASTPFGDRSYNEQFF	TRBV5-1	TRBJ2-1
CASSADPQSSYNEQFF	TRBV5-1	TRBJ2-1
CASSPYSDSQETQYF	TRBV19	TRBJ2-5
CASSYSKRATGELFF	TRBV6-5	TRBJ2-2
CASGQEVNQPQHF	TRBV19	TRBJ1-5
CASSLETDFYTF	TRBV7-2	TRBJ1-2
CASSPGGDSPLHF	TRBV9	TRBJ1-6
CASSIDLGTGKLFF	TRBV19	TRBJ1-4
CASSVRWEGEAFF	TRBV7-9	TRBJ1-1
CASSSAGQGYNEQFF	TRBV7-3	TRBJ2-1
CAWEDVLAKNIQYF	TRBV30	TRBJ2-4
CASSSLGERLYGYTF	TRBV6-5	TRBJ1-2
CASSSSPEAGGPYNEQFF	TRBV7-2	TRBJ2-1
CASSSLAGTTGELFF	TRBV5-4	TRBJ2-2
CASSNGRGNLGEKLFF	TRBV5-1	TRBJ1-4
CASSLTGVYGYTF	TRBV5-8	TRBJ1-2